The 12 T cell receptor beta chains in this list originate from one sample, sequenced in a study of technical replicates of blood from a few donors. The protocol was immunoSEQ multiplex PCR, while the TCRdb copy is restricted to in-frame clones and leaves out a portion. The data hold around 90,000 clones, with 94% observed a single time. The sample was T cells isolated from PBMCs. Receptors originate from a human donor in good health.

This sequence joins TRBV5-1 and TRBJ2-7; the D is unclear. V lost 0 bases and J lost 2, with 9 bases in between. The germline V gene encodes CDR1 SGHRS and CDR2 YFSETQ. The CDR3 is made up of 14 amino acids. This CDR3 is CASSLDGQAYEQYF. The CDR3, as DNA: TGCGCCAGCAGCTTGGATGGGCAGGCCTACGAGCAGTACTTC. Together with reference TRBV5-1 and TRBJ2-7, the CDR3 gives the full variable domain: KAGVTQTPRYLIKTRGQQVTLSCSPISGHRSVSWYQQTPGQGLQFLFEYFSETQRNKGNFPGRFSGRQFSNSRSEMNVSTLELGDSALYLCASSLDGQAYEQYFGPGTRLTVT.

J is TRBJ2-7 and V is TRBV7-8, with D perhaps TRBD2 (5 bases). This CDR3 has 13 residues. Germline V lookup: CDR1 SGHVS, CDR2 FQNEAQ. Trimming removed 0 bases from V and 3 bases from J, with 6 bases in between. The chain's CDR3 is CASSLAGSYEQYF. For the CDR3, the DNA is TGTGCCAGCAGCTTAGCGGGGAGCTACGAGCAGTACTTC.

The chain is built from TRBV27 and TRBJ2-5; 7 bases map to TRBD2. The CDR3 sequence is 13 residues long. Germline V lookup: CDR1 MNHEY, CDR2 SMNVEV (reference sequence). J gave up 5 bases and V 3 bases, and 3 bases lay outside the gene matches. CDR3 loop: CASSFNGGETQYF. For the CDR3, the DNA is TGTGCCAGCAGTTTCAACGGGGGGGAGACCCAGTACTTC.

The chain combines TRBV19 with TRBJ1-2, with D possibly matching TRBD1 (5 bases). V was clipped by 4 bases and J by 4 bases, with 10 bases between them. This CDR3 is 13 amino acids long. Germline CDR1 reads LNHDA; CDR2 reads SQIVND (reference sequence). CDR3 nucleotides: TGTGCCAGTAGTAGGGATCAGGGCTATGGCTACACCTTC. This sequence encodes CASSRDQGYGYTF.

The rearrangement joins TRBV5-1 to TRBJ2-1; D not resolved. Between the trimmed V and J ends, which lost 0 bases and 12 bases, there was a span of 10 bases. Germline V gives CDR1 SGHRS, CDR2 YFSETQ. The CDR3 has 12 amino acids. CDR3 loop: CASSLALDLQFF. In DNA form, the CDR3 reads TGCGCCAGCAGCTTGGCCCTAGATCTGCAGTTCTTC.

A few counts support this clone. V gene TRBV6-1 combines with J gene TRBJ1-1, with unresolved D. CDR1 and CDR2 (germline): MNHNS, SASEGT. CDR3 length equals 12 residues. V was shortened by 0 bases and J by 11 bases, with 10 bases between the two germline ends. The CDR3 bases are TGTGCCAGCAGTGAAGCGCCGGGGAGGGCTTTCTTT. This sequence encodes CASSEAPGRAFF.

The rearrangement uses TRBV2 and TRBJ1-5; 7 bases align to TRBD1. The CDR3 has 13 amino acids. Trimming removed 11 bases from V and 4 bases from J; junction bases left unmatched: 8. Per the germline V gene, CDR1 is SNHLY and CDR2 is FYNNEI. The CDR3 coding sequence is TGTGCCGTCCAGGGACAGCCTAATCAGCCCCAGCATTTT. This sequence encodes CAVQGQPNQPQHF.

In DNA form, the CDR3 reads TGTGCCAGCACCCAGGACCAGGGTTTTTATGGCTACACCTTC. This translates into CASTQDQGFYGYTF. The chain joins TRBV11-2 to TRBJ1-2; TRBD1 is a possible D gene (5 bases). Trimming pared 7 bases from V and 5 bases from J, leaving 17 bases between. This CDR3 has 14 residues. The germline V gene has CDR1 SGHAT and CDR2 FQNNGV. Filled out from reference TRBV11-2 and TRBJ1-2, the complete variable domain reads EAGVAQSPRYKIIEKRQSVAFWCNPISGHATLYWYQQILGQGPKLLIQFQNNGVVDDSQLPKDRFSAERLKGVDSTLKIQPAKLEDSAVYLCASTQDQGFYGYTFGSGTRLTVV.

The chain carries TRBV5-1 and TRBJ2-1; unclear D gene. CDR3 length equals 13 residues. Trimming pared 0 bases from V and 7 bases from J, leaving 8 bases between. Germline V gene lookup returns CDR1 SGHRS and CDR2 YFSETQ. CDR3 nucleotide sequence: TGCGCCAGCAGCTTGGTGTCCGGGAATGAGCAGTTCTTC. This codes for CASSLVSGNEQFF.

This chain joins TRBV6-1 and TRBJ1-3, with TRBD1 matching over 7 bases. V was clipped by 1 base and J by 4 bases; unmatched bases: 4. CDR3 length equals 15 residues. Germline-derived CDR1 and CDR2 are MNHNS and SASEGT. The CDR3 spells CASSEETGSGNTIYF. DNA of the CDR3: TGTGCCAGCAGTGAAGAGACAGGGTCCGGAAACACCATATATTTT.

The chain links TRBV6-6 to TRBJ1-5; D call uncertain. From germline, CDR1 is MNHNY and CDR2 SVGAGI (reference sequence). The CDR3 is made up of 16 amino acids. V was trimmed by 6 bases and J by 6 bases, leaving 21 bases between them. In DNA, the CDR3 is TGTGCCAGCAGGTTACGACCCGACATTATTGGTCAGCCCCAGCATTTT. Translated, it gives CASRLRPDIIGQPQHF.

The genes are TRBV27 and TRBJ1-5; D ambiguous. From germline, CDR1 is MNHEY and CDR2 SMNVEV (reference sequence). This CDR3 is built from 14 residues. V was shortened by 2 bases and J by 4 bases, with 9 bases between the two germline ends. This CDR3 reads CASSLVYGNQPQHF. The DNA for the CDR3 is TGTGCCAGCAGTTTAGTGTACGGGAATCAGCCCCAGCATTTT.